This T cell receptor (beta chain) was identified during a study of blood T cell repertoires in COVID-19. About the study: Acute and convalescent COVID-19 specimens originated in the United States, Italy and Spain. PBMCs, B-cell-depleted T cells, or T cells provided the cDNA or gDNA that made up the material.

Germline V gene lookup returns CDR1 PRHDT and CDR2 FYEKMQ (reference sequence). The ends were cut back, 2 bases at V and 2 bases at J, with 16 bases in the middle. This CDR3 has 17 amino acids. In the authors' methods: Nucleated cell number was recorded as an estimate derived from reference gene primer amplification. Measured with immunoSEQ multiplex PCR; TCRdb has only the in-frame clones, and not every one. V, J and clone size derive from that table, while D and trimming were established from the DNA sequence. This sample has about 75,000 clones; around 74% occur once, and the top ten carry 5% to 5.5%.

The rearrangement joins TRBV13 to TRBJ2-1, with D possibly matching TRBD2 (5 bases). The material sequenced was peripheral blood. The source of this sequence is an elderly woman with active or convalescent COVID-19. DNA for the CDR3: TGTGCCAGCAGCTTAAAGCCGCTAGCCTCTACCTACAATGAGCAGTTCTTC. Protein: CASSLKPLASTYNEQFF.